This paragraph covers one TCR beta chain sequence. Its specificity is not known. This entry is derived from a study of T cell responses to AZD1222 COVID-19 vaccine. General study results and limits: Among the donors, most were white British and more were female, and clonal diversity was possibly underestimated. Reportedly, nearly half the spike-specific TCRs target unmutated variant regions.

Per germline, CDR1 SGHRS and CDR2 YFSETQ. J was trimmed by 4 bases and V by 5 bases; bases with no gene match: 13. The length of the CDR3 is 17 residues. Pooling covered second doses at about 4 or about 12 weeks. Generated by immunoSEQ multiplex PCR, the TCRdb table keeps only in-frame clones and is missing some. The sample consists of roughly 120,000 clones, about 93% of them appearing once. Sequenced here: peripheral blood, sampled 28 days after the second AZD1222 dose. The chain has TRBV5-1 and TRBJ2-2; TRBD2 aligns across 8 bases. The TCR originated in an adult who received the AZD1222 COVID-19 vaccine. CDR3 coding DNA: TGCGCCAGCAGGCTTCGTAGTAGCGGGATTCTCACCGGGGAGCTGTTTTTT. Its protein product is CASRLRSSGILTGELFF.